This T cell receptor (beta chain) was profiled in a study of shared clonotypes between healthy human individuals. The donors, healthy adults who were HIV-negative, had experienced no recent acute infections or vaccinations. Donors comprised only Caucasian adults living in Nashville, Tennessee. V was pared by 5 bases and J by 0 bases, with 8 bases between. The length of the CDR3 is 14 residues. Germline lookup yields CDR1 MNHEY and CDR2 SVGAGI. The protocol was immunoSEQ multiplex PCR, while the TCRdb copy is restricted to in-frame clones and leaves out a portion. The sample consists of around 690,000 clones, 90% of them appearing once.

The clonotype originates from a man aged 18 to 29 in good health. Some clones in this sample may be carry-over from other donors' samples. The V call is TRBV6-5, the J call TRBJ1-3, with D perhaps TRBD1 (5 bases). Sequenced sample: memory CD8+ T cells from PBMCs. Subset specified: CD45RO+ cells pooled with CCR7-negative TemRA cells. CDR3 residues: CASSETDSGNTIYF. Here the CDR3 DNA reads TGTGCCAGCAGTGAGACAGACTCTGGAAACACCATATATTTT.